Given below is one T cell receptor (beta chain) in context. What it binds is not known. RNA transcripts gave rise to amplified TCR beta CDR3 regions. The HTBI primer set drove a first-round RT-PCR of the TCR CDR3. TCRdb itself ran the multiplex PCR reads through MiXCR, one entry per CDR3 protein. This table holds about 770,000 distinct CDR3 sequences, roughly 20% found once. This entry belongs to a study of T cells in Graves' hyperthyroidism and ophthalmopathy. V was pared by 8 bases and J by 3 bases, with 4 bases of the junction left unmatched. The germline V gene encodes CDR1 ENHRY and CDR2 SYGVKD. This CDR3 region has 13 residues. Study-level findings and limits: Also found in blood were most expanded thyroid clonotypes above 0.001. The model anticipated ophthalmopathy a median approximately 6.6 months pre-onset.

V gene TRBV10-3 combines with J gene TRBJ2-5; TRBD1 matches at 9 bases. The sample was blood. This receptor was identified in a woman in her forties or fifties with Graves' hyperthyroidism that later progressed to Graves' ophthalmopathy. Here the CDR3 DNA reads TGTGCCATCGGCGGACAGGGGAAAGAGACCCAGTACTTC. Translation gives CAIGGQGKETQYF.